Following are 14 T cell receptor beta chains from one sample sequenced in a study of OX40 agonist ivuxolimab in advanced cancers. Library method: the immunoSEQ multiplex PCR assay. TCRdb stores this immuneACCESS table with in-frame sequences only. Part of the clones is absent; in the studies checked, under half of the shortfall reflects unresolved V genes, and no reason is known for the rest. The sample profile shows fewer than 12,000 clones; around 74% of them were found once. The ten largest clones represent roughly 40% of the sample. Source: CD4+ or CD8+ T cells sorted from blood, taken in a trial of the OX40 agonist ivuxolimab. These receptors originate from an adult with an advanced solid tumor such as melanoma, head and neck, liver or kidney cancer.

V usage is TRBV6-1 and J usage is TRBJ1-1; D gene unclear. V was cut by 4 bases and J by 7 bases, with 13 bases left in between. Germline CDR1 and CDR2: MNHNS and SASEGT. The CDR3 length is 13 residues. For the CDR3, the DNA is TGTGCCAGCAGTGGACCCTTCGTGGATGAAGCTTTCTTT. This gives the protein CASSGPFVDEAFF.

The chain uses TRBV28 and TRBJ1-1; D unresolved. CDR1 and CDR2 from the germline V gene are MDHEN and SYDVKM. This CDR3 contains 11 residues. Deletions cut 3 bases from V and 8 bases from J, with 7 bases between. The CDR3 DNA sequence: TGTGCCAGCAGTTTCAGGTTCGAAGCTTTCTTT. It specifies CASSFRFEAFF.

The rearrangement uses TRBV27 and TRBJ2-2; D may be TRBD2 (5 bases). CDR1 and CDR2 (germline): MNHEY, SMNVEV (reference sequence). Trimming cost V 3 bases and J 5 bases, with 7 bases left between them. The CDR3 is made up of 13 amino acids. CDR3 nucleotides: TGTGCCAGCAGTTTTGGCGGGACCGGGGAGCTGTTTTTT. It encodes CASSFGGTGELFF.

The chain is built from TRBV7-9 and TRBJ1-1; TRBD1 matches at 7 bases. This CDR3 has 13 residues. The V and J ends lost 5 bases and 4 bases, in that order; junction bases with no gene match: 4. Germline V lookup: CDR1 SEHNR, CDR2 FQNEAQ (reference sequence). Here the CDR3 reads CASSPPGGTEAFF. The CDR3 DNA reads TGTGCCAGCAGCCCCCCAGGGGGCACTGAAGCTTTCTTT.

CDR3 sequence: CASSLAEVYQFF. DNA of the CDR3: TGTGCCAGCAGCTTAGCGGAGGTTTATCAGTTCTTC. The chain recombines TRBV7-2 with TRBJ2-1; D might be TRBD2 (5 bases). CDR3 length: 12 residues. Per germline, CDR1 SGHTA and CDR2 FQGNSA. The V and J ends lost 0 bases and 13 bases respectively, with 10 bases between them.

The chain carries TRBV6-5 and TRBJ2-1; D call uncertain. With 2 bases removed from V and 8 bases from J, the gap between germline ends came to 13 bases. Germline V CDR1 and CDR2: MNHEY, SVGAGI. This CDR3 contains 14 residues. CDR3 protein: CASSYSPLGDEQFF. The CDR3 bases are TGTGCCAGCAGTTACAGTCCTCTCGGAGATGAGCAGTTCTTC.

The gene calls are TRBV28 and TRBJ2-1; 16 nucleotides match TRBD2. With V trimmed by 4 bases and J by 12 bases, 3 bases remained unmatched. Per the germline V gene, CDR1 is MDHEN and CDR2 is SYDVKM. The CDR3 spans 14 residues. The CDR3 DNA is TGTGCCAGCAGTTCGGGACTAGCGGGAGGGTGGCAGTTCTTC. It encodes CASSSGLAGGWQFF.

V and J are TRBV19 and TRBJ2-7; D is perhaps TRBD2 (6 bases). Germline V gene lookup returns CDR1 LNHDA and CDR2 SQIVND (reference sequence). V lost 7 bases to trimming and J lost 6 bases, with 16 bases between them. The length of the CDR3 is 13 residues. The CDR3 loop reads CASKSLNGGEQYF. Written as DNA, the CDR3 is TGTGCCAGTAAATCCCTTAACGGGGGCGAGCAGTACTTC.

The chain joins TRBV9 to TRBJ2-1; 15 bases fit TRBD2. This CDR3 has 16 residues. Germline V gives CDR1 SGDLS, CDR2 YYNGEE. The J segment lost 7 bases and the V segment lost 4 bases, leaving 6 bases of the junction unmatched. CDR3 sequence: CASSWTSGRDGNEQFF. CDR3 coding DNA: TGTGCCAGCAGCTGGACTAGCGGGAGGGATGGGAATGAGCAGTTCTTC. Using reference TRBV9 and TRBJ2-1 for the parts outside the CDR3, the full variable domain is DSGVTQTPKHLITATGQRVTLRCSPRSGDLSVYWYQQSLDQGLQFLIQYYNGEERAKGNILERFSAQQFPDLHSELNLSSLELGDSALYFCASSWTSGRDGNEQFFGPGTRLTVL.

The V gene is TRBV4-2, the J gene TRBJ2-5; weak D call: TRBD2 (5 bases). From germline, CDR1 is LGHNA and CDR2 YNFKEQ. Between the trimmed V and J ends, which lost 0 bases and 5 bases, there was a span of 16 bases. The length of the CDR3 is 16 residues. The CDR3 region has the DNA TGTGCCAGCAGCCAAGAAAGTGGGCAGAGAGGGGAGACCCAGTACTTC. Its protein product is CASSQESGQRGETQYF.

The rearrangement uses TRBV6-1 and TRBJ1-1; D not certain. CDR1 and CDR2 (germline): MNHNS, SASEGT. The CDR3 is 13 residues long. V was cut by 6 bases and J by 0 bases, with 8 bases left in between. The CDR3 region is CASRYTLNTEAFF. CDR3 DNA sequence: TGTGCCAGCAGATATACACTGAACACTGAAGCTTTCTTT.

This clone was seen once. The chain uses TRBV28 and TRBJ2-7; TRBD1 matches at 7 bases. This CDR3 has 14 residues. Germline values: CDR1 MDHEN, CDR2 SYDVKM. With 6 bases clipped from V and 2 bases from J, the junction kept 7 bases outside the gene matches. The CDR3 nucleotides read TGTGCCAGCAGCGACAGGGTTGGTACCTACGAGCAGTACTTC. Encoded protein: CASSDRVGTYEQYF.

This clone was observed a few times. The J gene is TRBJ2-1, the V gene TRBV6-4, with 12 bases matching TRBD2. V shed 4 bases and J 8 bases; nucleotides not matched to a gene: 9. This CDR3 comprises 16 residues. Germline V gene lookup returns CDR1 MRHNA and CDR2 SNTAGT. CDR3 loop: CASSASSGRAADEQFF. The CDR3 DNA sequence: TGTGCCAGCAGTGCGTCTAGCGGGAGGGCCGCAGATGAGCAGTTCTTC.

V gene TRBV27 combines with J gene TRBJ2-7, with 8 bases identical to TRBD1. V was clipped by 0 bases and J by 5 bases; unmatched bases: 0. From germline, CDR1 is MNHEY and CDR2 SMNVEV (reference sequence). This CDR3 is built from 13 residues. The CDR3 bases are TGTGCCAGCAGTTTATCGACAGGGGACGAGCAGTACTTC. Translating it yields CASSLSTGDEQYF.